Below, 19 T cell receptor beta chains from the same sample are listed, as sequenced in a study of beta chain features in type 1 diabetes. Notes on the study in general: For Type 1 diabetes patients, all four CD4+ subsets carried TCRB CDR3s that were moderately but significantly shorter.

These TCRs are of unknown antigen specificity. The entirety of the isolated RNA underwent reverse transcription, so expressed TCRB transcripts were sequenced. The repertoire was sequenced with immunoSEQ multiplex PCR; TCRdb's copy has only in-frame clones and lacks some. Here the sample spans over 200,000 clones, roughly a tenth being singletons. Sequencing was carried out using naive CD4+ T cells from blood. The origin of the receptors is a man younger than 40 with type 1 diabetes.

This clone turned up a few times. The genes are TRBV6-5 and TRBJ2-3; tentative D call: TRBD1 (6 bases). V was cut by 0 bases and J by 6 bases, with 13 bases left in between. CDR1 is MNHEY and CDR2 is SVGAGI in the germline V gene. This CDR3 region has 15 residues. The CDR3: CASSYSSHQGDTQYF. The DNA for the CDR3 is TGTGCCAGCAGTTACTCCTCCCATCAGGGGGATACGCAGTATTTT.

CDR3 in DNA: TGCGCCAGCAGCCAAGCCGTACCGGGACTAGCAACAGATACGCAGTATTTT. It is translated as CASSQAVPGLATDTQYF. The chain combines TRBV4-1 with TRBJ2-3; 9 nucleotides align to TRBD2. The CDR3 consists of 17 residues. The junction had 8 bases not matched to a gene; V was cut back by 1 base and J by 3 bases. Germline CDR1 MGHRA, CDR2 YSYEKL.

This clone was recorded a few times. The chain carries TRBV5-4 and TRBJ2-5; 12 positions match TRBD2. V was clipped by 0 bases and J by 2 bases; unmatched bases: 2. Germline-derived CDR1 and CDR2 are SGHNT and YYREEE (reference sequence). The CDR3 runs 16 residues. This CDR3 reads CASSLEGTSGQETQYF. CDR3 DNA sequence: TGTGCCAGCAGCTTGGAGGGGACTAGCGGGCAAGAGACCCAGTACTTC.

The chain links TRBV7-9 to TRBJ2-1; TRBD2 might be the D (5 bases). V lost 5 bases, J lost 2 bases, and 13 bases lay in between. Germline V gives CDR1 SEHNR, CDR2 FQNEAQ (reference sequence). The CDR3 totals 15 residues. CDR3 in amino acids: CASSGGQTAYNEQFF. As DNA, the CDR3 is TGTGCCAGCAGCGGCGGGCAGACCGCCTACAATGAGCAGTTCTTC.

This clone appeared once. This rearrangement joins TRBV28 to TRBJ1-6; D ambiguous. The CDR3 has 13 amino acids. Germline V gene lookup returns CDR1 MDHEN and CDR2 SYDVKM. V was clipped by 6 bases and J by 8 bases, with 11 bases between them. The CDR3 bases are TGTGCCAGCAGACCCCGGGAGGATTCACCCCTCCACTTT. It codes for CASRPREDSPLHF.

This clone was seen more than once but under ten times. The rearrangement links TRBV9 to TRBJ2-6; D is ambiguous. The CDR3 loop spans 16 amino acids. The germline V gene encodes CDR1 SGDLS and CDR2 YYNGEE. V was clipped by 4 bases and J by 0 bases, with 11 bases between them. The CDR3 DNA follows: TGTGCCAGCAGCCCCTCCGTTAGCTCTGGGGCCAACGTCCTGACTTTC. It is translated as CASSPSVSSGANVLTF.

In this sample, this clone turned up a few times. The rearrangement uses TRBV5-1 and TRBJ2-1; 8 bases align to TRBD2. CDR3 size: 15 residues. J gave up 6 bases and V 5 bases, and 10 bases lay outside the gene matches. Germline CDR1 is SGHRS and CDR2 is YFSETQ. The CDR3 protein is CASRLAARLGNEQFF. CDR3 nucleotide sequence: TGCGCCAGCAGACTAGCGGCCCGACTGGGCAATGAGCAGTTCTTC. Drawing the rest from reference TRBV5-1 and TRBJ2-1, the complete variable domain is KAGVTQTPRYLIKTRGQQVTLSCSPISGHRSVSWYQQTPGQGLQFLFEYFSETQRNKGNFPGRFSGRQFSNSRSEMNVSTLELGDSALYLCASRLAARLGNEQFFGPGTRLTVL.

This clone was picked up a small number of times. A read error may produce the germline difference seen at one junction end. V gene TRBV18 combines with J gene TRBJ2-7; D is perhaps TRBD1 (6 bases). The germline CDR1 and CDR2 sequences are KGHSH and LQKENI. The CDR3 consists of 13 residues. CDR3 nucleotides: TGTGCCAGCTCACCACCTTCCCGGACAGAGCCCCACTTC. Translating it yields CASSPPSRTEPHF.

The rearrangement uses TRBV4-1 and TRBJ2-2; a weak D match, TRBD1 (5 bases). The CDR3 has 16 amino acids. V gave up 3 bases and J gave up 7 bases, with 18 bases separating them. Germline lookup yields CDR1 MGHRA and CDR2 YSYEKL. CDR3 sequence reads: CASSQSGVRAHGELFF. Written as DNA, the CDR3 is TGCGCCAGCAGCCAGAGTGGAGTCAGGGCCCACGGGGAGCTGTTTTTT.

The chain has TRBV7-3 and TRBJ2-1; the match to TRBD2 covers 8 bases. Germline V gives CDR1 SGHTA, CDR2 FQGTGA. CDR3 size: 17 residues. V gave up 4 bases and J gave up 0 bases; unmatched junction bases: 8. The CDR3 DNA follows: TGTGCCAGCAGCTCCCAGGGGAGCGGGGGCTCCTACAATGAGCAGTTCTTC. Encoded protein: CASSSQGSGGSYNEQFF.

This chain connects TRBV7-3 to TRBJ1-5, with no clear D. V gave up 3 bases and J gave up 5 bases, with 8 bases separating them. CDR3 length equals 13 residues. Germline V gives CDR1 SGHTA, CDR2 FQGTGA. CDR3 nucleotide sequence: TGTGCCAGCAGCTTGGCCCTGGATCAGCCCCAGCATTTT. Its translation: CASSLALDQPQHF.

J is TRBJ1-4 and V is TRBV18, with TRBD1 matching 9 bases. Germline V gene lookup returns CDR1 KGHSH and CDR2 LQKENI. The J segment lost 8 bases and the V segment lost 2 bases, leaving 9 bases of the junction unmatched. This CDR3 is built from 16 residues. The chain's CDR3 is CASSPTKTGQGEKLFF. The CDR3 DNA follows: TGTGCCAGCTCACCAACTAAGACGGGACAGGGCGAAAAACTGTTTTTT.

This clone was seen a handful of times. The CDR3 nucleotides are TGTGCCAGCAGCCCAGTGGCGGGAATACAAGAGACCCAGTACTTC. Its protein is CASSPVAGIQETQYF. The rearrangement joins TRBV7-9 to TRBJ2-5, with D tentatively TRBD2 (6 bases). Germline values: CDR1 SEHNR, CDR2 FQNEAQ (reference sequence). V lost 5 bases to trimming and J lost 2 bases, with 15 bases between them. This CDR3 has 15 residues. The full variable domain, in which reference TRBV7-9 and TRBJ2-5 provide the parts outside the CDR3, is DTGVSQNPRHKITKRGQNVTFRCDPISEHNRLYWYRQTLGQGPEFLTYFQNEAQLEKSRLLSDRFSAERPKGSFSTLEIQRTEQGDSAMYLCASSPVAGIQETQYFGPGTRLLVL.

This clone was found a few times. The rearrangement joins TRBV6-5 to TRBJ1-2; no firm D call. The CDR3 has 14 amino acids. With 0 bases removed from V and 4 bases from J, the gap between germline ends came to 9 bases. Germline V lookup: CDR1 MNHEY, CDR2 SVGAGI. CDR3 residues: CASSYSAGIYGYTF. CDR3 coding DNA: TGTGCCAGCAGTTACTCGGCAGGCATCTATGGCTACACCTTC.

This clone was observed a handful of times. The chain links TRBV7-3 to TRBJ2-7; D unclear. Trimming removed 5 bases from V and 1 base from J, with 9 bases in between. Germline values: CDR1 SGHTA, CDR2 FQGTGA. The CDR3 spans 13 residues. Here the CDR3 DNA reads TGTGCCAGCAGCCTCGACATTTCCTACGAGCAGTACTTC. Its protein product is CASSLDISYEQYF.

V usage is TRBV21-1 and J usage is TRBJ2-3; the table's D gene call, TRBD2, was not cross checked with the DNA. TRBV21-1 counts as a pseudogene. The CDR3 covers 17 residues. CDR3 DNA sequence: TGTGCCAGCAGCCTACTAGCGGGGTATCACAGCACAGATACGCAGTATTTT. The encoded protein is CASSLLAGYHSTDTQYF.

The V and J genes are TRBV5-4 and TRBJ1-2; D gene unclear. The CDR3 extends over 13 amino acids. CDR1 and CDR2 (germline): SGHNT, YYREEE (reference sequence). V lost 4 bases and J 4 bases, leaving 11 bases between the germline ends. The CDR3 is CASSHPTGYGYTF. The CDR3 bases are TGTGCCAGCAGCCACCCAACTGGCTATGGCTACACCTTC.

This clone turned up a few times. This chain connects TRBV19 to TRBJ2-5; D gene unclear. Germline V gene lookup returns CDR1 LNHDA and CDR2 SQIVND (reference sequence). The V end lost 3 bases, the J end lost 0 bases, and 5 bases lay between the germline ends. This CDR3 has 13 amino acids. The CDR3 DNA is TGTGCCAGTAGTATGCCAGACCAAGAGACCCAGTACTTC. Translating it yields CASSMPDQETQYF.

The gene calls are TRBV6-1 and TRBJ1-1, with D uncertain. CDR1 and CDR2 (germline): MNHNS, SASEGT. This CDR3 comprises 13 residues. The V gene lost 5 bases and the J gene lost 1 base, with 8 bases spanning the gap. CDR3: CASSPRQNTEAFF. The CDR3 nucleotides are TGTGCCAGCAGTCCCAGACAGAACACTGAAGCTTTCTTT.